Listed below are T cell receptor beta chains from one sample, sequenced in a study of cytomegalovirus exposure and HLA in healthy donors. Method: immunoSEQ multiplex PCR; TCRdb's copy keeps in-frame clones and lacks some. This sample lists 70,000 or so clones; its ten largest clones have less than 6%. Specimen: PBMCs. The source is a man aged 35 to 55 in good health and CMV-seronegative. The CDR3 runs from the conserved cysteine through the conserved F or W. The D gene is left open where the match is weak.

v_call	d_call	j_call	cdr3_aa	cdr3_nt
TRBV19	TRBD1	TRBJ2-5	CASSIGQGTGEQYF	TGTGCCAGTAGTATAGGACAGGGGACGGGAGAGCAGTACTTC
TRBV7-2	TRBD1	TRBJ1-1	CASRPNRGTEAFF	TGTGCCAGCAGACCTAACAGGGGCACTGAAGCTTTCTTT
TRBV10-3	TRBD1	TRBJ2-1	CAISEGTGGLHNEQFF	TGTGCCATCAGTGAAGGGACAGGGGGCCTCCACAATGAGCAGTTCTTC
TRBV12-5	TRBD2	TRBJ2-3	CASGLPWTSVDTQYF	TGTGCTAGTGGTTTGCCCTGGACTAGCGTAGATACGCAGTATTTT
TRBV6-5	NA	TRBJ2-7	CASSPASTYEQYF	TGTGCCAGCAGCCCCGCGTCCACCTACGAGCAGTACTTC
TRBV6-5	NA	TRBJ2-7	CASRPSRGLSYEQYF	TGTGCCAGCAGGCCTTCGCGCGGGCTCTCCTACGAGCAGTACTTC
TRBV9	TRBD1	TRBJ2-5	CASSVGGRGLGETQYF	TGTGCCAGCAGCGTAGGGGGCAGGGGGCTGGGAGAGACCCAGTACTTC
TRBV5-5	TRBD2	TRBJ2-3	CASSSGNSGSGTDTQYF	TGTGCCAGCAGCTCGGGGAATAGCGGGAGTGGGACAGATACGCAGTATTTT
TRBV9	NA	TRBJ2-6	CASSDTGANVLTF	TGTGCCAGCAGCGACACTGGGGCCAACGTCCTGACTTTC
TRBV19	NA	TRBJ1-5	CASGNRRGSNQPQHF	TGTGCCAGTGGCAATCGGAGGGGTAGCAATCAGCCCCAGCATTTT
TRBV7-2	NA	TRBJ2-3	CASSFPGTSYTDTQYF	TGTGCCAGCAGCTTTCCCGGGACTTCCTACACAGATACGCAGTATTTT
TRBV30	NA	TRBJ2-7	CAWSGPQGHEQYF	TGTGCCTGGAGTGGCCCCCAGGGCCACGAGCAGTACTTC
TRBV11-2	NA	TRBJ1-5	CASSLVGAGQPQHF	TGTGCCAGCAGCTTAGTGGGGGCCGGTCAGCCCCAGCATTTT
TRBV30	NA	TRBJ1-1	CAWSVHRVGTEAFF	TGTGCCTGGAGTGTACACAGGGTTGGGACTGAAGCTTTCTTT
TRBV7-9	TRBD2	TRBJ2-5	CASSLKLAGAETQYF	TGTGCCAGCAGCTTAAAACTAGCGGGAGCAGAGACCCAGTACTTC
TRBV5-1	TRBD1	TRBJ2-7	CASSPTRGSGGASYEQYF	TGCGCCAGCAGCCCTACCCGGGGGTCAGGGGGCGCCTCCTACGAGCAGTACTTC
TRBV5-1	NA	TRBJ1-1	CASSLAGREAGAFF	TGCGCCAGCAGCTTGGCCGGTCGGGAGGCCGGCGCTTTCTTT
TRBV5-8	NA	TRBJ1-1	CASSLLVDTEAFF	TGTGCCAGCAGCTTGCTCGTAGACACTGAAGCTTTCTTT
TRBV9	NA	TRBJ2-7	CASSPWGGGDEQYF	TGTGCCAGCAGCCCCTGGGGGGGCGGGGACGAGCAGTACTTC
TRBV9	TRBD1	TRBJ2-7	CASSRRDRGNEQYF	TGTGCCAGCAGCCGTCGGGACAGGGGAAACGAGCAGTACTTC
TRBV30	TRBD1	TRBJ1-2	CASQGNGYTF	TGTGCCTCACAGGGGAACGGCTACACCTTC
TRBV7-8	TRBD1	TRBJ1-1	CASSTQTGANTEAFF	TGTGCCAGCAGCACCCAGACAGGGGCGAACACTGAAGCTTTCTTT
TRBV5-1	NA	TRBJ2-5	CASTLGVSETQYF	TGCGCCAGCACTTTAGGGGTTTCAGAGACCCAGTACTTC
TRBV5-1	NA	TRBJ2-1	CASSLLAESSYNEQFF	TGCGCCAGCAGCTTGTTAGCGGAGAGCTCCTACAATGAGCAGTTCTTC
TRBV30	TRBD2	TRBJ2-3	CAISRGGRYTDTQYF	TGTGCCATCTCCCGGGGGGGCCGGTACACAGATACGCAGTATTTT
TRBV7-9	NA	TRBJ2-5	CASSPRTPEETQYF	TGTGCCAGCAGCCCTCGAACCCCAGAAGAGACCCAGTACTTC
TRBV2	TRBD1	TRBJ2-7	CASRGGPGTGGYEQYF	TGTGCCAGCAGAGGAGGGCCCGGGACAGGGGGCTACGAGCAGTACTTC
TRBV30	NA	TRBJ1-1	CAWSTGVQTEAFF	TGTGCCTGGAGTACGGGGGTACAGACTGAAGCTTTCTTT